This T cell receptor (beta chain) was documented in a study of Ad26.COV2.S vaccination and SARS-CoV-2 variants. Study information: Once or twice, 56 days apart, Ad26.COV2.S was delivered intramuscularly. Study-level points and caveats: Measurement of non-spike TCR breadth gave similar results in vaccine and placebo recipients.

As for treatment: over 15 received Ad26.COV2.S at low or high dose, single or two shots; 5 received placebo; per-sample allocation not given. Vaccine and placebo recipients were sampled on day 63 after the first injection. About this clone: Its matching antigen is unknown.

The data were produced by immunoSEQ multiplex PCR, yet TCRdb's version contains in-frame clones alone and is incomplete. The table records about 370,000 clones, about 85% of them present only once. V was clipped by 5 bases and J by 2 bases, with 8 bases between them. This CDR3 contains 13 residues. Germline-derived CDR1 and CDR2 are MGHRA and YSYEKL. The rearrangement links TRBV4-1 to TRBJ2-3, with D perhaps matching TRBD1 (6 bases). The specimen was peripheral blood, collected in a trial of Ad26.COV2.S vaccine versus placebo. This receptor was taken from a person between 18 and 59 years old who received the Ad26.COV2.S COVID-19 vaccine or a placebo. The CDR3 DNA reads TGCGCCAGCAGCGGGGGCTACACAGATACGCAGTATTTT. It translates to CASSGGYTDTQYF.